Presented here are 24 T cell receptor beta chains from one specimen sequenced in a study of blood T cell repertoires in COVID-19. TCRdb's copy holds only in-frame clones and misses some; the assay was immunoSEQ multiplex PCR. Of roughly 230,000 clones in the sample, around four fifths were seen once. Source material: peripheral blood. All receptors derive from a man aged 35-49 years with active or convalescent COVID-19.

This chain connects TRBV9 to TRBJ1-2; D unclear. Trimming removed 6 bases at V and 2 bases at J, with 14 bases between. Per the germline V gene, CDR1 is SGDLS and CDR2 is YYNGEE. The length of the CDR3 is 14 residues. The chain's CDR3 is CASIRTQTNYGYTF. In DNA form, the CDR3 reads TGTGCCAGCATTCGAACACAGACAAACTATGGCTACACCTTC. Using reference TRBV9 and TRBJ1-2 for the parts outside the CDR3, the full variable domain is DSGVTQTPKHLITATGQRVTLRCSPRSGDLSVYWYQQSLDQGLQFLIQYYNGEERAKGNILERFSAQQFPDLHSELNLSSLELGDSALYFCASIRTQTNYGYTFGSGTRLTVV.

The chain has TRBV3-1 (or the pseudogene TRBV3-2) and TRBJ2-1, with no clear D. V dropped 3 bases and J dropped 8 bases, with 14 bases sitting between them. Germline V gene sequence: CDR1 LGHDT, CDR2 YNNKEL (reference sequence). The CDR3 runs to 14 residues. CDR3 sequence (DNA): TGTGCCAGCAGCCAGACTCCGGATGGCTATGAGCAGTTCTTC. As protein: CASSQTPDGYEQFF.

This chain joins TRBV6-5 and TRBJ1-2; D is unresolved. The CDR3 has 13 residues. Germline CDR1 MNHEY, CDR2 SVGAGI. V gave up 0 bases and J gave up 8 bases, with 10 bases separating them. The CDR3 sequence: CASSYSLRGGYTF. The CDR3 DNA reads TGTGCCAGCAGTTACTCGTTAAGAGGAGGCTACACCTTC.

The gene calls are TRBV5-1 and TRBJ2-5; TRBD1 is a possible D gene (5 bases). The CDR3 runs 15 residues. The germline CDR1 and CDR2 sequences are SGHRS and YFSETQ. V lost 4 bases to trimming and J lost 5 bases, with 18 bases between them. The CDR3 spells CASSPGSRTKETQYF. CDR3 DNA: TGCGCCAGCAGCCCCGGTAGTCGGACAAAGGAGACCCAGTACTTC. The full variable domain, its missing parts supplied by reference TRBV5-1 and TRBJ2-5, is KAGVTQTPRYLIKTRGQQVTLSCSPISGHRSVSWYQQTPGQGLQFLFEYFSETQRNKGNFPGRFSGRQFSNSRSEMNVSTLELGDSALYLCASSPGSRTKETQYFGPGTRLLVL.

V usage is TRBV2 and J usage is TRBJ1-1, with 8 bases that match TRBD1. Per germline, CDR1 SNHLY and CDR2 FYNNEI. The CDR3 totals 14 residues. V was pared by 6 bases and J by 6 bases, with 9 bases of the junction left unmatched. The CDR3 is CASRVDREYPEAFF. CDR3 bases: TGTGCCAGCAGGGTGGACAGGGAATACCCTGAAGCTTTCTTT.

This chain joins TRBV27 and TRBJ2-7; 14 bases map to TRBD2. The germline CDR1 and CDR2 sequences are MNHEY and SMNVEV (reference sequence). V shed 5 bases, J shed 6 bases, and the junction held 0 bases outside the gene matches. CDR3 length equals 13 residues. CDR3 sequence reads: CASSGTSGGEQYF. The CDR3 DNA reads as TGTGCCAGCAGTGGGACTAGCGGGGGCGAGCAGTACTTC.

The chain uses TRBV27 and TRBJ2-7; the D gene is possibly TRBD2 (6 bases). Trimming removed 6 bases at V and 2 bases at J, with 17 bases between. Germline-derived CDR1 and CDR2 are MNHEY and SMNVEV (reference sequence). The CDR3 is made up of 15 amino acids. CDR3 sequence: CASSPQAGPTYEQYF. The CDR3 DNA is TGTGCCAGCAGCCCGCAGGCGGGACCAACCTACGAGCAGTACTTC.

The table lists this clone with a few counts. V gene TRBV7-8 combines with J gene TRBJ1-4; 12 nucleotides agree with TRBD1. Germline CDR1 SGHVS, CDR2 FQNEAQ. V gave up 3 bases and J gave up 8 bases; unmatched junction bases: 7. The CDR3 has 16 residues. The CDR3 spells CASSLAGTGGPEKLFF. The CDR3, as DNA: TGTGCCAGCAGCTTGGCCGGGACAGGGGGCCCGGAAAAACTGTTTTTT. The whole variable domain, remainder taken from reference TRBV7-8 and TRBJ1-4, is GAGVSQSPRYKVAKRGQDVALRCDPISGHVSLFWYQQALGQGPEFLTYFQNEAQLDKSGLPSDRFFAERPEGSVSTLKIQRTQQEDSAVYLCASSLAGTGGPEKLFFGSGTQLSVL.

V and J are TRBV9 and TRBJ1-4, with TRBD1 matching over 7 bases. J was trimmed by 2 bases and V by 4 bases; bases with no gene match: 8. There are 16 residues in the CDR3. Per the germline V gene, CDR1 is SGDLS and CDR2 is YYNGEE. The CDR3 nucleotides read TGTGCCAGCAGCCCTAATCCGGGACAGACTAATGAAAAACTGTTTTTT. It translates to CASSPNPGQTNEKLFF.

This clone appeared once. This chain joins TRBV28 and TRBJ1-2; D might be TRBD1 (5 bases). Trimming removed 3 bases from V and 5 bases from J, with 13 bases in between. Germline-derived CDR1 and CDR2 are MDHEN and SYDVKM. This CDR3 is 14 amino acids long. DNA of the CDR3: TGTGCCAGCAGTTTGGCGCAGGGTAGGTATGGCTACACCTTC. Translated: CASSLAQGRYGYTF.

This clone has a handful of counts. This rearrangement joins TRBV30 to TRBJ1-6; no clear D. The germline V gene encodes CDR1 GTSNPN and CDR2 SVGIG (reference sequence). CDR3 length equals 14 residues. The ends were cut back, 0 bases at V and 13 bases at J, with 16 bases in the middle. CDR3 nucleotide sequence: TGTGCCTGGAGTGTACTCGATGCCGGGTCCCCCCTCCACTTT. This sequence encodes CAWSVLDAGSPLHF.

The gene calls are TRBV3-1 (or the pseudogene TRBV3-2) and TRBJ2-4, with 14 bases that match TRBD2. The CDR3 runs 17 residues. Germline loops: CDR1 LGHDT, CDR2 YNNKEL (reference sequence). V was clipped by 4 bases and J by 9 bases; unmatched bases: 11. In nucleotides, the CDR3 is TGTGCCAGCAGCCCCGGGACTAGCGGGAGTTGGGTGGGCATTCAGTACTTC. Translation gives CASSPGTSGSWVGIQYF.

CDR3 sequence: CASSEAKQGTNEKLFF. For the CDR3, the DNA is TGTGCCAGCAGTGAAGCCAAACAGGGGACGAATGAAAAACTGTTTTTT. The rearrangement uses TRBV6-1 and TRBJ1-4; TRBD1 agrees at 7 bases. V lost 0 bases to trimming and J lost 5 bases; unmatched junction nucleotides: 6. The CDR3 sequence is 16 residues long. Germline V CDR1 and CDR2: MNHNS, SASEGT.

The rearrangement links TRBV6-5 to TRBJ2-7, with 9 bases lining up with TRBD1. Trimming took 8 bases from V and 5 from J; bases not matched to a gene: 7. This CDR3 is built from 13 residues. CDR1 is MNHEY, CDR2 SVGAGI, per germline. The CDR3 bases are TGTGCCAGCTGGGCTGGACAGGGGAACGAGCAGTACTTC. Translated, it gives CASWAGQGNEQYF.

CDR3 DNA: TGTGCCAGTACCAGGGACGCCAGCGGGGCATATAACTATGGCTACACCTTC. Its translation: CASTRDASGAYNYGYTF. The genes are TRBV19 and TRBJ1-2, with a weak D call TRBD1 (5 bases). The germline gives CDR1 LNHDA, CDR2 SQIVND (reference sequence). V was cut by 7 bases and J by 1 base, with 22 bases left in between. The CDR3 consists of 17 residues.

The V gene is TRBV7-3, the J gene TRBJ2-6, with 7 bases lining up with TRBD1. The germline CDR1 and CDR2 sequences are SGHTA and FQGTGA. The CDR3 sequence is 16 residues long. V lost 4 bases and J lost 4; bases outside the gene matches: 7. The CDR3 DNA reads TGTGCCAGCAGCTGGACAGGAAATTCAGGGGCCAACGTCCTGACTTTC. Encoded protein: CASSWTGNSGANVLTF.

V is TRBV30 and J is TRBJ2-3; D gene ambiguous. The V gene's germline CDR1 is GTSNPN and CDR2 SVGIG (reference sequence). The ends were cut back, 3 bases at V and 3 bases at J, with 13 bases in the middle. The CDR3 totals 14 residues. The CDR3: CAWRTQSGTDTQYF. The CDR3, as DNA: TGTGCCTGGAGAACCCAGTCCGGGACAGATACGCAGTATTTT.

CDR3: CASSVDSGLETQYF. CDR3 bases: TGTGCCAGCAGCGTAGACTCAGGGTTGGAGACCCAGTACTTC. The chain carries TRBV9 and TRBJ2-5; possibly TRBD1 for D (5 bases). CDR1 and CDR2 (germline): SGDLS, YYNGEE. The CDR3 spans 14 residues. Trimming stripped 0 bases from V and 5 bases from J, with 11 bases between. The whole variable domain, remainder taken from reference TRBV9 and TRBJ2-5, is DSGVTQTPKHLITATGQRVTLRCSPRSGDLSVYWYQQSLDQGLQFLIQYYNGEERAKGNILERFSAQQFPDLHSELNLSSLELGDSALYFCASSVDSGLETQYFGPGTRLLVL.

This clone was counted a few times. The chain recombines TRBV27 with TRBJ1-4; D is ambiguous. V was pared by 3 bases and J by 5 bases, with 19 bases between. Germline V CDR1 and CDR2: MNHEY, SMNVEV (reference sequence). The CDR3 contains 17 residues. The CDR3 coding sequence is TGTGCCAGCAGTTTGAATTCCAGAACAGCATTGAATGAAAAACTGTTTTTT. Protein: CASSLNSRTALNEKLFF.

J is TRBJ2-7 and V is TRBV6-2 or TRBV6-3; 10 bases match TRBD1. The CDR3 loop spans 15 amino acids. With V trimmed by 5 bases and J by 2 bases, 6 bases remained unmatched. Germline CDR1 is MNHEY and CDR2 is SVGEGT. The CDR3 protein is CASSAGTGVPYEQYF. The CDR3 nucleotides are TGTGCCAGCAGTGCCGGGACAGGGGTCCCCTACGAGCAGTACTTC.

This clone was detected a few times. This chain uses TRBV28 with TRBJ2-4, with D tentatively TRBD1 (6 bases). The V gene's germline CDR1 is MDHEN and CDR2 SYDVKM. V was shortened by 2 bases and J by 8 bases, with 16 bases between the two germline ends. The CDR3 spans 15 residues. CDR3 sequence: CASSLTRGSGDIQYF. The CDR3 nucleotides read TGTGCCAGCAGTTTAACGAGGGGGTCTGGTGACATTCAGTACTTC.

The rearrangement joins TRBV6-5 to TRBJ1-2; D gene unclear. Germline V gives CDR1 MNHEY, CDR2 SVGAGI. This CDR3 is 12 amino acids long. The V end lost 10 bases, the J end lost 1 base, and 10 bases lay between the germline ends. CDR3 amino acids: CATSGNNYGYTF. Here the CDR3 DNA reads TGTGCCACCTCAGGAAATAACTATGGCTACACCTTC.

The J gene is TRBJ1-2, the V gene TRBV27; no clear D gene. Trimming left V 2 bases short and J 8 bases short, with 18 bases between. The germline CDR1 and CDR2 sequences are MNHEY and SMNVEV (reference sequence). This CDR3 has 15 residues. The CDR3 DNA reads TGTGCCAGCAGTTTAAGAGGTACCGGGATCATGGGCTACACCTTC. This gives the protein CASSLRGTGIMGYTF.

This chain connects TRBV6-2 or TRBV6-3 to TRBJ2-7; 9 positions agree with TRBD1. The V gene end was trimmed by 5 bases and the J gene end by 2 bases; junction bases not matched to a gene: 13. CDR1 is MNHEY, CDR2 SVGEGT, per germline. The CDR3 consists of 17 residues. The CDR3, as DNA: TGTGCCAGCAGTGACGCATCCGGGACAGGGCATACCTACGAGCAGTACTTC. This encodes CASSDASGTGHTYEQYF.